Listed here is a single T cell receptor beta chain. Its antigen remains unknown. This record belongs to a study of Ad26.COV2.S vaccination and SARS-CoV-2 variants. Study-level background: Ad26.COV2.S given intramuscularly, once or twice 56 days apart. Whole-study findings and limits: Recipients of either vaccine or placebo displayed similar breadth of non-spike TCRs. Vaccine recipients showed a spike-specific TCR breadth that was higher than in placebo recipients. Total responses of T cells may have been underestimated by the analyses of TCR breadth and depth.

The treatment: some 20 received Ad26.COV2.S at low or high dose, single or two shots; about 5 received placebo; per-sample allocation not given. Specimens were obtained on day 63 following the first vaccine or placebo injection. Sequencing used immunoSEQ multiplex PCR; TCRdb keeps in-frame clones, though not all of them. The sample records 300,000 to 400,000 clones, around 89% being singletons. There are 16 residues in the CDR3. The junction had 5 bases not matched to a gene; V was cut back by 4 bases and J by 2 bases. Germline V gene data show CDR1 as SGDLS and CDR2 as YYNGEE. The source material was peripheral blood, sampled in a trial of Ad26.COV2.S vaccine versus placebo. The V and J genes are TRBV9 and TRBJ2-1; the match to TRBD2 covers 11 bases. This TCR was recovered from a person between 18 and 65 years old who received the Ad26.COV2.S COVID-19 vaccine or a placebo. For the CDR3, the DNA is TGTGCCAGCAGCACCAGTAGCGGGGGGGCCTACAATGAGCAGTTCTTC. This sequence encodes CASSTSSGGAYNEQFF.